The present TCR beta chain was sequenced within a study of response to subunit inactivated influenza vaccine. A remark on this clonotype: The antigen is unknown.

TCRdb ran MiXCR on the RT-PCR reads and lists one entry per CDR3 protein. The sample carries 550,000 to 650,000 distinct CDR3 sequences, about 12% recorded once. The study, taken as a whole, reports: Few additional T cells are recruited per seasonal influenza vaccination, authors suggested.

The CDR3 sequence is 15 residues long. Germline loops: CDR1 DFQATT, CDR2 SNEGSKA (reference sequence). The V segment lost 7 bases and the J segment 0 bases; nucleotides outside the gene matches: 8. This clonotype was sampled from a man over 45 who received an inactivated influenza vaccine. This chain links TRBV20-1 with TRBJ2-7, with 11 bases identical to TRBD1. The sequencing used PBMCs from blood, collected on the day of vaccination. In DNA form, the CDR3 reads TGCAGTGGTTCCCGGGACAGGGGGGGCTCCTACGAGCAGTACTTC. It specifies CSGSRDRGGSYEQYF.